This T cell receptor beta chain stems from a study of cytomegalovirus exposure and HLA in healthy donors listed by TCRdb under 2017. In the study overall: A later analysis indicated that the 120 validation repertoires were generated on the platform also employed for the 666 repertoires of the first cohort. Along with the roughly 700-subject first cohort, a separate validation cohort of some 130 different subjects was used. To predict cytomegalovirus infection status, the study brought together high-throughput TCR immunosequencing, statistical association of individual TCRs with disease status, and machine learning. The study aimed to test whether signatures of past pathogen exposure could be identified by cataloging public T cell receptors. General findings and caveats noted by the study authors: Of the cluster scores, 90% to 95% were above 0 in a later analysis, which found that TCRs clustered in the first cohort also tended to co-occur in the 95 to 150 validation repertoires. In the study, around 160 TCR beta chains were listed as associated with cytomegalovirus. While some public TCRs were present in many individuals, most TCR sequences turned up only very rarely across donors. According to the authors, the approach could potentially be generalized to other disease states and immunological phenotypes. The validation cohort had no HLA typing available for a later analysis, so co-occurrence within that cohort was assessed over all 120 or so repertoires. A few of the identified cytomegalovirus-associated TCR beta chains were confirmed in vitro to be specific for cytomegalovirus antigens. In both the original and validation cohorts, the classifier was reported to diagnose cytomegalovirus status with high specificity and sensitivity.

The library was made by the immunoSEQ multiplex PCR assay. The original methods were these. To diagnose cytomegalovirus status from the catalog of TCR beta chain sequences, a statistical classification framework was built. TCRdb mirrors the immuneACCESS table, restricted to in-frame sequences. Some clones are absent from its copies; in checked studies, under half trace to an unresolved V gene, and the reason for the others is unknown. V and J calls and clone size are copied from that table; D and trimming were computed from the DNA. The sample profile shows over 150,000 clones; 75% to 90% of them were found once. The ten most abundant clones make up about 2.3% of the sample. Remarks on this clone: It has no known antigen specificity. Base qualities are not recorded, but no much larger clone differs from it by a single base.

The donors were included in the validation cohort of approximately 130 subjects, a group kept apart from the roughly 670-subject first cohort. From a lookup of the germline V gene, CDR1 and CDR2 are SGHRS and YFSETQ. Reading from cysteine to phenylalanine, the CDR3 counts 15 amino acids. Only the CDR3 region is kept as DNA, spanning 45 bases read in frame from base 1. V is cut back by 4 bases and J by 5 bases, with 6 bases in the junction unmatched. This TCR was recovered from a woman aged 18 to 35 in good health and CMV-seronegative. Sequenced: PBMCs. The chain is encoded by TRBV5-1 joined to TRBJ1-6; 7 bases in between match TRBD1. CDR3 region: CASSPGGWNNSPLHF. Here is the DNA: TGCGCCAGCAGCCCAGGGGGTTGGAATAATTCACCCCTCCACTTT. Beyond the CDR3, the reference TRBV5-1 and TRBJ1-6 genes provide the residues; the full variable domain reads: KAGVTQTPRYLIKTRGQQVTLSCSPISGHRSVSWYQQTPGQGLQFLFEYFSETQRNKGNFPGRFSGRQFSNSRSEMNVSTLELGDSALYLCASSPGGWNNSPLHFGNGTRLTVT.